These T cell receptor beta chains were read from a single sample in a study of cytomegalovirus exposure and HLA in healthy donors. TCRdb keeps only in-frame clones here, not all; method: immunoSEQ multiplex PCR. The sample contains 94,000 or so clones, just over 70% of which appear only once. The sequenced material came from PBMCs. The source of these receptors is a man aged 55 to 70 in good health and CMV-seronegative. Both conserved end residues are part of each CDR3. D genes are given only for firm matches. Expanded clones are given a class, and other clones once, few, many or no size at all.

j_call,clone_size,v_call,d_call,cdr3_aa,cdr3_nt
TRBJ2-1,.,TRBV5-4,TRBD1,CASSLGQGRTYNEQFF,TGTGCCAGCAGCCTGGGACAGGGCAGGACTTACAATGAGCAGTTCTTC
TRBJ1-1,.,TRBV25-1,.,CASSEYGRDTEAFF,TGTGCCAGCAGTGAATACGGCAGGGATACTGAAGCTTTCTTT
TRBJ2-7,.,TRBV11-2,TRBD1,CASTMRLGTGRSYEQYF,TGTGCCAGCACCATGAGACTCGGGACAGGGCGCTCCTACGAGCAGTACTTC
TRBJ2-3,.,TRBV29-1,.,CSVEMTTTDTQYF,TGCAGCGTTGAAATGACAACCACAGATACGCAGTATTTT
TRBJ2-7,few,TRBV27,.,CASSKVGYEQYF,TGTGCCAGCAGTAAGGTGGGCTACGAGCAGTACTTC
TRBJ1-5,.,TRBV21-1,.,CASSNYLHTPGQGGNQPQHF,TGTGCCAGCAGCAACTACCTACATACTCCGGGACAGGGGGGGAATCAGCCCCAGCATTTT
TRBJ2-5,.,TRBV7-2,.,CASSPQVGVGLGGETQYF,TGTGCCAGCAGCCCCCAGGTCGGGGTGGGGCTGGGAGGAGAGACCCAGTACTTC
TRBJ1-5,few,TRBV5-4,TRBD1,CASSAGTGRNQPQHF,TGTGCCAGCAGCGCCGGGACAGGGAGGAATCAGCCCCAGCATTTT
TRBJ2-3,once,TRBV5-1,TRBD2,CASSPGLAGDTDTQYF,TGCGCCAGCAGCCCGGGACTAGCGGGGGACACAGATACGCAGTATTTT
TRBJ2-3,few,TRBV6-5,TRBD2,CASSPLTSGTDTQYF,TGTGCCAGCAGTCCTCTCACTAGCGGCACAGATACGCAGTATTTT
TRBJ2-3,.,TRBV5-4,TRBD2,CASRERGLTDTQYF,TGTGCCAGCAGGGAGCGGGGCCTCACAGATACGCAGTATTTT
TRBJ2-1,.,TRBV7-6,TRBD2,CASSLSGLARNEQFF,TGTGCCAGCAGTCTTTCGGGACTAGCGCGTAATGAGCAGTTCTTC
TRBJ2-7,.,TRBV4-3,.,CASSQSVAESKQYF,TGCGCCAGCAGCCAATCGGTTGCGGAAAGTAAGCAGTACTTC
TRBJ2-1,.,TRBV7-9,.,CASSFDGKGGNEQFF,TGTGCCAGCAGCTTCGATGGGAAAGGGGGCAATGAGCAGTTCTTC
TRBJ1-1,few,TRBV28,.,CASSPRLTEAFF,TGTGCCAGCAGCCCTAGGCTGACTGAAGCTTTCTTT
TRBJ2-1,.,TRBV5-6,TRBD2,CASSLAGLAGNYEQFF,TGTGCCAGCAGCTTGGCGGGTCTAGCGGGCAACTATGAGCAGTTCTTC
TRBJ2-1,.,TRBV5-1,TRBD2,CASSLVLAGGGSYNEQFF,TGCGCCAGCAGCTTGGTTCTAGCGGGGGGTGGGTCCTACAATGAGCAGTTCTTC
TRBJ1-5,.,TRBV28,TRBD1,CASSLTGGPQPQHF,TGTGCCAGCAGTCTGACAGGGGGCCCTCAGCCCCAGCATTTT
TRBJ1-1,.,TRBV7-2,.,CASSLLGATEAFF,TGTGCCAGCAGCTTACTGGGAGCCACTGAAGCTTTCTTT
TRBJ2-1,.,TRBV7-9,.,CASSLVGALFNEQFF,TGTGCCAGCAGCTTAGTGGGGGCCCTCTTCAATGAGCAGTTCTTC
TRBJ2-5,.,TRBV5-8,.,CASTPDPGGEETQYF,TGTGCCAGCACGCCCGACCCTGGCGGGGAAGAGACCCAGTACTTC
TRBJ1-5,.,TRBV2,.,CASDLGNQPQHF,TGTGCCAGCGACTTGGGCAATCAGCCCCAGCATTTT
TRBJ1-1,once,TRBV9,.,CASSVGPSSTEAFF,TGTGCCAGCAGCGTAGGTCCCTCGAGCACTGAAGCTTTCTTT
TRBJ2-3,.,TRBV11-2,TRBD2,CASSSILAGADTQYF,TGTGCCAGCAGCTCGATCCTAGCGGGGGCAGATACGCAGTATTTT
TRBJ2-1,.,TRBV7-6,TRBD2,CASSPQGSVAGGRVDNEQFF,TGTGCCAGCAGCCCCCAAGGGTCGGTAGCGGGGGGGCGGGTAGACAATGAGCAGTTCTTC
TRBJ1-1,.,TRBV7-9,TRBD1,CATHRGLLETEAFF,TGTGCCACCCACAGGGGGCTTTTGGAAACTGAAGCTTTCTTT
TRBJ2-7,.,TRBV9,.,CASSAQGNEQYF,TGTGCCAGCAGCGCACAGGGTAACGAGCAGTACTTC
TRBJ2-1,few,TRBV4-1,TRBD2,CASSPSGTRVNNEQFF,TGCGCCAGCAGCCCCAGTGGGACTAGGGTTAACAATGAGCAGTTCTTC
TRBJ2-3,.,TRBV5-1,TRBD2,CASSLLAGEDTQYF,TGCGCCAGCAGCTTACTAGCGGGAGAAGATACGCAGTATTTT
TRBJ2-7,.,TRBV5-1,TRBD1,CASSLGQGAYEQYF,TGCGCCAGCAGCTTGGGCCAGGGGGCCTACGAGCAGTACTTC
TRBJ2-5,.,TRBV29-1,TRBD2,CSGAGGLAGETQYF,TGCAGCGGGGCGGGGGGACTAGCTGGGGAGACCCAGTACTTC